These 26 T cell receptor beta chains were all obtained from the same sample, sequenced in a study of CD8+ T cells in alopecia areata. As the sequencing template, cDNA was produced by extracting RNA and reverse transcribing it. Repertoires were generated with immunoSEQ multiplex PCR, while TCRdb's copy carries only in-frame clones and drops some. The sample yields roughly 250,000 clones, 67% seen once. The source was CD4+ T cells sorted from blood, collected at week 0. All receptors derive from a human donor with alopecia areata.

The chain couples TRBV2 to TRBJ2-5; no clear D gene. CDR3 length: 12 amino acids. Germline V gene sequence: CDR1 SNHLY, CDR2 FYNNEI. Trimming shortened V by 5 bases and J by 5 bases, and 9 bases separated the two germline ends. In DNA form, the CDR3 reads TGTGCCAGCAGTTATACTTTGGAGACCCAGTACTTC. Translating it yields CASSYTLETQYF.

This rearrangement joins TRBV11-1 to TRBJ2-5; TRBD1 is a possible D gene (5 bases). CDR1 SGHAT and CDR2 FQDESV come from the germline V gene (reference sequence). The CDR3 loop spans 12 amino acids. Trimming pared 6 bases from V and 4 bases from J, leaving 9 bases between. In DNA form, the CDR3 reads TGTGCCAGCAGACCGCAGGGAGAGACCCAGTACTTC. Encoded protein: CASRPQGETQYF.

This chain joins TRBV29-1 and TRBJ1-1; D not certain. This CDR3 has 11 residues. The germline V gene encodes CDR1 SQVTM and CDR2 ANQGSEA. Between the trimmed V and J ends, which lost 1 base and 10 bases, there was a span of 10 bases. CDR3: CSVEVGIRAFF. CDR3 DNA: TGCAGCGTTGAAGTCGGGATCAGAGCTTTCTTT.

The chain couples TRBV4-3 to TRBJ2-7, with 7 nucleotides matching TRBD1. Germline V gene sequence: CDR1 LGHNA, CDR2 YSLEER. The CDR3 covers 14 residues. Unmatched junction bases numbered 6, after V lost 4 bases and J lost 3 bases. The CDR3 sequence: CASSRDSRSYEQYF. As DNA, the CDR3 is TGCGCCAGCAGCCGGGACAGCCGAAGCTACGAGCAGTACTTC.

The V and J genes are TRBV4-3 and TRBJ2-2; D gene ambiguous. Trimming stripped 2 bases from V and 7 bases from J, with 17 bases between. The V gene's germline CDR1 is LGHNA and CDR2 YSLEER. The length of the CDR3 is 16 residues. CDR3 bases: TGCGCCAGCAGCCAATTGAGGAAAAGGGCGGACGGGGAGCTGTTTTTT. Protein: CASSQLRKRADGELFF.

Only a few counts were recorded for this clone. CDR3 in DNA: TGTGCCAGCAGCGTCGACAGCCGTATTGAAGCTTTCTTT. Its translation: CASSVDSRIEAFF. The chain recombines TRBV7-2 with TRBJ1-1; the D gene is possibly TRBD1 (5 bases). The CDR3 covers 13 residues. Deletions cut 5 bases from V and 7 bases from J, with 14 bases between. The V gene's germline CDR1 is SGHTA and CDR2 FQGNSA.

The gene calls are TRBV2 and TRBJ2-6, with D possibly TRBD1 on 5 matching bases. Germline-derived CDR1 and CDR2 are SNHLY and FYNNEI. This CDR3 is 16 amino acids long. Deletions cut 7 bases from V and 0 bases from J, with 13 bases between. Here the CDR3 DNA reads TGTGCCAGCACAGGGCATATCAGCTCTGGGGCCAACGTCCTGACTTTC. This translates into CASTGHISSGANVLTF.

A remark on this clone: The sample contains more than one DNA sequence encoding this CDR3. This sequence joins TRBV5-1 and TRBJ2-1; the D is unclear. Germline CDR1 SGHRS, CDR2 YFSETQ. The CDR3 contains 13 residues. Trimming cost V 0 bases and J 3 bases, with 4 bases left between them. The CDR3 sequence: CASSLDSYNEQFF. CDR3 nucleotide sequence: TGCGCCAGCAGCTTGGACAGCTACAATGAGCAGTTCTTC.

A few counts support this clone. This sequence joins TRBV19 and TRBJ1-2, with 9 bases identical to TRBD1. The CDR3 loop spans 15 amino acids. V lost 3 bases and J lost 4; bases outside the gene matches: 6. Germline V gene sequence: CDR1 LNHDA, CDR2 SQIVND (reference sequence). The CDR3 nucleotides read TGTGCCAGTAGTATCCGAACAGGGGGCCCCTATGGCTACACCTTC. Protein sequence: CASSIRTGGPYGYTF.

Comments on this clone: The same CDR3 can be traced to other DNA sequences in this sample. The genes are TRBV18 and TRBJ2-7, with 10 bases fitting TRBD1. Germline assignment: CDR1 KGHSH and CDR2 LQKENI. V lost 4 bases, J lost 3 bases, and 3 bases stayed unmatched. The CDR3 sequence is 14 residues long. The DNA of the CDR3 is TGTGCCAGCTCACGGGACAGGGGTAGCTACGAGCAGTACTTC. This encodes CASSRDRGSYEQYF.

V and J are TRBV15 and TRBJ2-5, with a tentative D call TRBD2 (6 bases). Trimming took 5 bases from V and 5 from J, leaving 18 bases between them. Germline V gene data show CDR1 as LNHNV and CDR2 as YYDKDF (reference sequence). This CDR3 has 15 residues. The CDR3 spells CATSRVGTVLETQYF. CDR3 coding DNA: TGTGCCACCAGCCGCGTAGGGACTGTCCTGGAGACCCAGTACTTC.

The CDR3 nucleotides read TGTGCCAGCAGCTTTGAGGGGACTAGCGGTAGGAAGCAGTTCTTC. Its protein is CASSFEGTSGRKQFF. The chain links TRBV7-8 to TRBJ2-1, with TRBD2 matching over 11 bases. The CDR3 is 15 residues long. J lost 11 bases, V lost 3 bases, and 9 bases had no gene match. Germline CDR1 is SGHVS and CDR2 is FQNEAQ.

CDR3 residues: CASSHVNNQPQHF. As DNA, the CDR3 is TGTGCCAGCAGCCATGTCAACAATCAGCCCCAGCATTTT. V and J are TRBV4-2 and TRBJ1-5; D call uncertain. This CDR3 is built from 13 residues. Per germline, CDR1 LGHNA and CDR2 YNFKEQ. Trimming removed 3 bases from V and 3 bases from J, with 6 bases in between.

This chain links TRBV30 with TRBJ2-2; tentatively, D is TRBD1 (6 bases). CDR1 is GTSNPN, CDR2 SVGIG, per germline (reference sequence). The CDR3 is 15 residues long. V lost 2 bases and J 5 bases, leaving 15 bases between the germline ends. In nucleotides, the CDR3 is TGTGCCTGGAGTAGGGCCAGGGGAAAGACCGGGGAGCTGTTTTTT. It encodes CAWSRARGKTGELFF.

On this clone: This CDR3 is missing its conserved last phenylalanine or tryptophan, likely due to a read error. No DNA is shown, since the ends of the CDR3 on it are uncertain; the CDR3 is the one TCRdb lists. The CDR3 sequence is CASSLARGGTWL. The chain couples TRBV5-6 to TRBJ2-7; TRBD2 was called by the table and not checked on the DNA. The CDR3 has 12 amino acids, counting both end residues. Germline CDR1 reads SGHDT; CDR2 reads YYEEEE.

Note on this clone: The same CDR3 can be traced to other DNA sequences in this sample. The chain combines TRBV7-9 with TRBJ2-7; the D gene is possibly TRBD2 (5 bases). The CDR3 sequence is 14 residues long. Trimming stripped 5 bases from V and 1 base from J, with 12 bases between. Per the germline V gene, CDR1 is SEHNR and CDR2 is FQNEAQ (reference sequence). The CDR3 DNA reads TGTGCCAGCAGCCCCGGTGAGCGGTCCTACGAGCAGTACTTC. Its translation is CASSPGERSYEQYF.

A note on this clone: One end of the junction fails to match germline, which may point to a read error. The chain has TRBV30 and TRBJ1-2; no reliable D call. The germline V gene has CDR1 GTSNPN and CDR2 SVGIG (reference sequence). The CDR3 has 11 residues. CDR3 nucleotides: TGTGCCTGGAGTCGGAACTCTGGCTACACCTTC. Translated: CAWSRNSGYTF.

CDR3 amino acids: CASREGEGSPLHF. In DNA form, the CDR3 reads TGTGCCAGCAGAGAGGGGGAGGGGTCACCCCTCCACTTT. The chain is built from TRBV27 and TRBJ1-6, with a weak D call TRBD1 (6 bases). V lost 6 bases to trimming and J lost 10 bases, with 13 bases between them. CDR1 and CDR2 (germline): MNHEY, SMNVEV (reference sequence). The CDR3 loop spans 13 amino acids.

This clone was seen only a few times. The rearrangement links TRBV5-1 to TRBJ2-3; D may correspond to TRBD1 or TRBD2 (6 bases each). The germline V gene encodes CDR1 SGHRS and CDR2 YFSETQ. Trimming shortened V by 0 bases and J by 5 bases, and 10 bases separated the two germline ends. The CDR3 loop spans 14 amino acids. The CDR3 nucleotides read TGCGCCAGCAGCTTGGCGGGGGCCCAAGATACGCAGTATTTT. This codes for CASSLAGAQDTQYF.

This rearrangement joins TRBV27 to TRBJ2-7, with D perhaps matching TRBD1 (6 bases). With 7 bases removed from V and 3 bases from J, the gap between germline ends came to 13 bases. The CDR3 consists of 13 residues. Germline V lookup: CDR1 MNHEY, CDR2 SMNVEV (reference sequence). The CDR3 bases are TGTGCCAGCACGAACAGGGTGGGCTACGAGCAGTACTTC. This encodes CASTNRVGYEQYF.

This clone came up a few times. V usage is TRBV29-1 and J usage is TRBJ2-2; no firm D call. Per germline, CDR1 SQVTM and CDR2 ANQGSEA. V was pared by 7 bases and J by 0 bases, with 15 bases between. The CDR3 consists of 15 residues. CDR3 protein: CSAQVVHSNTGELFF. CDR3 nucleotide sequence: TGCAGCGCCCAAGTTGTGCACTCGAACACCGGGGAGCTGTTTTTT.

The V gene is TRBV6-1, the J gene TRBJ1-5; D is possibly TRBD1 (6 bases). This CDR3 contains 14 residues. Trimming removed 6 bases at V and 6 bases at J, with 15 bases between. Germline V gene sequence: CDR1 MNHNS, CDR2 SASEGT. The CDR3, as DNA: TGTGCCAGCAGGAGGACAGACCGTACTCAGCCCCAGCATTTT. Protein: CASRRTDRTQPQHF.

CDR3 DNA sequence: TGTGCCACCAGCCGGACAGTCGGTCAGCCCCAGCATTTT. Translating it yields CATSRTVGQPQHF. The gene calls are TRBV15 and TRBJ1-5; the D gene is possibly TRBD1 (6 bases). Germline V gene lookup returns CDR1 LNHNV and CDR2 YYDKDF (reference sequence). The CDR3 is 13 amino acids. V lost 5 bases, J lost 6 bases, and 11 bases lay in between.

This chain joins TRBV6-5 and TRBJ1-1, with D possibly matching TRBD1 (6 bases). CDR1 and CDR2 from the germline V gene are MNHEY and SVGAGI. The CDR3 has 14 residues. Trimming took 6 bases from V and 4 from J, leaving 15 bases between them. CDR3 DNA sequence: TGTGCCAGCAGAACAGGCAGGGGTGGCACTGAAGCTTTCTTT. Protein product: CASRTGRGGTEAFF.

The CDR3 coding sequence is TGTGCCAGCAGTGAATACGGGGTTGGTGAGCAGTTCTTC. Its translation is CASSEYGVGEQFF. The V call is TRBV25-1, the J call TRBJ2-1; TRBD2 might be the D (5 bases). The CDR3 extends over 13 amino acids. V was trimmed by 0 bases and J by 9 bases, leaving 9 bases between them. CDR1 MGHDK and CDR2 SYGVNS come from the germline V gene.

Remarks on this clone: Compared with germline, one end of the junction differs, possibly owing to a read error. This chain connects TRBV7-8 to TRBJ2-1; D uncertain. CDR1 and CDR2 (germline): SGHVS, FQNEAQ. The CDR3 length is 12 residues. CDR3 loop: CASSLDLPALLF. DNA for the CDR3: TGTGCCAGCAGCTTAGACCTTCCTGCCCTTCTCTTC.